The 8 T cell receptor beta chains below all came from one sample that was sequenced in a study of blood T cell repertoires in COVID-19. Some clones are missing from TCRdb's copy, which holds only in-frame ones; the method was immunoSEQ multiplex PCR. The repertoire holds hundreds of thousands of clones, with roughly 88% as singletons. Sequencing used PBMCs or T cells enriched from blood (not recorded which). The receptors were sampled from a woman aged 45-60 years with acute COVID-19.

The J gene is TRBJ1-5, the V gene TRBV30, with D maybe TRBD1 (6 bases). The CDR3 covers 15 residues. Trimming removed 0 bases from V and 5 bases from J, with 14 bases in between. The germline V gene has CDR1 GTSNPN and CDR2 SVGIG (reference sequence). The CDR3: CAWSVGTRGDQPQHF. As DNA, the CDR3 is TGTGCCTGGAGTGTCGGGACAAGAGGGGATCAGCCCCAGCATTTT.

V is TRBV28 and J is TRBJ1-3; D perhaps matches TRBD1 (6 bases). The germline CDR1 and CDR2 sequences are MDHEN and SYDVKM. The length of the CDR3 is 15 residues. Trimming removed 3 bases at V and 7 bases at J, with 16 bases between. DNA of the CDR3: TGTGCCAGCAGTTTGGTACAGGGATCCGGGAACACCATATATTTT. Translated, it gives CASSLVQGSGNTIYF.

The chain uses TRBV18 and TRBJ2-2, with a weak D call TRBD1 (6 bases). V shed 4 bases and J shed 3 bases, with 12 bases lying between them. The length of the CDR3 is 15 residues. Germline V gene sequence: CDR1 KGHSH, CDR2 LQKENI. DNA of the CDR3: TGTGCCAGCTCACAACAGGGAAGGGACACCGGGGAGCTGTTTTTT. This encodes CASSQQGRDTGELFF. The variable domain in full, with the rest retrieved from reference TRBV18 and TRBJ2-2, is NAGVMQNPRHLVRRRGQEARLRCSPMKGHSHVYWYRQLPEEGLKFMVYLQKENIIDESGMPKERFSAEFPKEGPSILRIQQVVRGDSAAYFCASSQQGRDTGELFFGEGSRLTVL.

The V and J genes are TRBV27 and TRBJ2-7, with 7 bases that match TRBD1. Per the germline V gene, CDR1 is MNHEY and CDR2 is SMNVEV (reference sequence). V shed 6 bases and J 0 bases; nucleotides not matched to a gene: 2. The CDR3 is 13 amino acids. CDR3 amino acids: CASRDRNSYEQYF. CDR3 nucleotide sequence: TGTGCCAGCAGGGACAGGAACTCCTACGAGCAGTACTTC.

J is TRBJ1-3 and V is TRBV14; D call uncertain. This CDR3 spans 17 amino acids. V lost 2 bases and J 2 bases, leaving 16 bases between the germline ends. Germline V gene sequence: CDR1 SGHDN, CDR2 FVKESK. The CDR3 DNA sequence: TGTGCCAGCAGCCAAAAAAATGGGAGGTATACTGGAAACACCATATATTTT. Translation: CASSQKNGRYTGNTIYF.

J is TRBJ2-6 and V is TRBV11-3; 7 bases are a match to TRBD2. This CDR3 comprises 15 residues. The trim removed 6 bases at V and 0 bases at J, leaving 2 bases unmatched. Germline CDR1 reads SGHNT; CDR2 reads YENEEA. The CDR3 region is CASSPGGSGANVLTF. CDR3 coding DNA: TGTGCCAGCAGTCCGGGAGGCTCTGGGGCCAACGTCCTGACTTTC. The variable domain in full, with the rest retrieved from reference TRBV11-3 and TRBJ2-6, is EAGVVQSPRYKIIEKKQPVAFWCNPISGHNTLYWYLQNLGQGPELLIRYENEEAVDDSQLPKDRFSAERLKGVDSTLKIQPAELGDSAVYLCASSPGGSGANVLTFGAGSRLTVL.

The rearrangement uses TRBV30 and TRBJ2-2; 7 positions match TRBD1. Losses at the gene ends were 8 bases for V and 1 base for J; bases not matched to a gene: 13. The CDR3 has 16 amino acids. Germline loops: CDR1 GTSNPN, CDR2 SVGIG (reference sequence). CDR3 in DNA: TGTGCCCAACACCCCCGGGACAGCTGGAACACCGGGGAGCTGTTTTTT. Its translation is CAQHPRDSWNTGELFF.

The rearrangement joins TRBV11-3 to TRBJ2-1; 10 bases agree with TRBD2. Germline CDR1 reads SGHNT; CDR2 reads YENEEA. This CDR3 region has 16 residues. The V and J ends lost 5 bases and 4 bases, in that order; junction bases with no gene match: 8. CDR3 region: CASSHHTSGDYNEQFF. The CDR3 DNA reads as TGTGCCAGCAGCCATCACACTAGCGGGGATTACAATGAGCAGTTCTTC.